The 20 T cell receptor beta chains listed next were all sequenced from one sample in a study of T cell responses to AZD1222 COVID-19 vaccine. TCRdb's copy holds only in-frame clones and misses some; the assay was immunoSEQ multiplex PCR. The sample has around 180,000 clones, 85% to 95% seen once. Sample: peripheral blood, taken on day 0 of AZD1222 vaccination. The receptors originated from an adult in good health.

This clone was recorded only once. CDR3 amino acids: CASSVGLPETQYF. The CDR3 DNA reads TGTGCCAGCAGCGTAGGTCTACCGGAGACCCAGTACTTC. The chain employs TRBV9 and TRBJ2-5; no definite D call. Germline loops: CDR1 SGDLS, CDR2 YYNGEE. The CDR3 totals 13 residues. Trimming shortened V by 0 bases and J by 5 bases, and 8 bases separated the two germline ends.

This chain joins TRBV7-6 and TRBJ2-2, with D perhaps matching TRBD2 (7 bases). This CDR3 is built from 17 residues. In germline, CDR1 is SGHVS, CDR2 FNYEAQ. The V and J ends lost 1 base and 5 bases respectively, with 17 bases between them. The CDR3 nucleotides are TGTGCCAGCAGCTTAGTGGGAGGGGGGGACCCGACCGGGGAGCTGTTTTTT. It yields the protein CASSLVGGGDPTGELFF. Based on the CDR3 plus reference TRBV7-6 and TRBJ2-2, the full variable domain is GAGVSQSPRYKVTKRGQDVALRCDPISGHVSLYWYRQALGQGPEFLTYFNYEAQQDKSGLPNDRFSAERPEGSISTLTIQRTEQRDSAMYRCASSLVGGGDPTGELFFGEGSRLTVL.

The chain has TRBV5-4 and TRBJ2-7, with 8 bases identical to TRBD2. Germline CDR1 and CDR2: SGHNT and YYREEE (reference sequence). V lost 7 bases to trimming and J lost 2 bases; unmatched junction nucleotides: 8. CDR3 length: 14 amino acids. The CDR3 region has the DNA TGTGCCAGCGGGCTAGCGGGCAACGCCTACGAGCAGTACTTC. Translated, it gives CASGLAGNAYEQYF.

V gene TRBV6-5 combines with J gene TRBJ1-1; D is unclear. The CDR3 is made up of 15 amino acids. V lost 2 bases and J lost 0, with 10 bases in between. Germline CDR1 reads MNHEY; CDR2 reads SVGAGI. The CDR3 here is CASSYVGYLNTEAFF. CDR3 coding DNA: TGTGCCAGCAGTTACGTAGGGTACTTGAACACTGAAGCTTTCTTT.

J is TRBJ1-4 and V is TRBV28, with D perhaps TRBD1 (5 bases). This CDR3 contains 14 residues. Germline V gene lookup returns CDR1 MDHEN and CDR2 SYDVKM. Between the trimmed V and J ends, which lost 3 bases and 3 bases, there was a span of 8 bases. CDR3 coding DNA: TGTGCCAGCAGTTTGCAGGGTTCTAATGAAAAACTGTTTTTT. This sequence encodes CASSLQGSNEKLFF.

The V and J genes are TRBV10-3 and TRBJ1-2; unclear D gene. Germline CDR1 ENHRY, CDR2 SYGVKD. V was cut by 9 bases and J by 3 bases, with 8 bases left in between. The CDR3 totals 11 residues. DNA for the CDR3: TGTGCCATTCGGAGGGACTATGGCTACACCTTC. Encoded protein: CAIRRDYGYTF.

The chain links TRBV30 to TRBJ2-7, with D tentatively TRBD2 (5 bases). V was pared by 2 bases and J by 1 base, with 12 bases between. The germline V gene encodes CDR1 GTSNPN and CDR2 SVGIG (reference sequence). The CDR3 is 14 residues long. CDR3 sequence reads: CAWSSGLGSYEQYF. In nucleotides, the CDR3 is TGTGCCTGGAGTTCAGGACTGGGATCCTACGAGCAGTACTTC.

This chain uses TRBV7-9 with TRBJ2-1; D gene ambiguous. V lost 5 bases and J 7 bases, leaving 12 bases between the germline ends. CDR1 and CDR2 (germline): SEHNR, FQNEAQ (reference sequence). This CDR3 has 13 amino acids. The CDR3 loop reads CASSPIGRNEQFF. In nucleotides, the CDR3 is TGTGCCAGCAGCCCAATTGGTCGAAATGAGCAGTTCTTC. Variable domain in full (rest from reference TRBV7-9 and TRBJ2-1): DTGVSQNPRHKITKRGQNVTFRCDPISEHNRLYWYRQTLGQGPEFLTYFQNEAQLEKSRLLSDRFSAERPKGSFSTLEIQRTEQGDSAMYLCASSPIGRNEQFFGPGTRLTVL.

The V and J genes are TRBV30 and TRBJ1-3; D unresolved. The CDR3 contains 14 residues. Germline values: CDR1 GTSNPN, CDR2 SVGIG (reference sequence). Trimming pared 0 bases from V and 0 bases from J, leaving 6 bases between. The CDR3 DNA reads TGTGCCTGGAGTGTAGGGAACTCTGGAAACACCATATATTTT. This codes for CAWSVGNSGNTIYF.

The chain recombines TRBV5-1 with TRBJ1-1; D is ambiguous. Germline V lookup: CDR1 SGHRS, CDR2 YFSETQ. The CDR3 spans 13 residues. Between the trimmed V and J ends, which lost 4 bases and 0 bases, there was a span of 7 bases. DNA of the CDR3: TGCGCCAGCAGCCCGACGATGAACACTGAAGCTTTCTTT. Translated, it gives CASSPTMNTEAFF.

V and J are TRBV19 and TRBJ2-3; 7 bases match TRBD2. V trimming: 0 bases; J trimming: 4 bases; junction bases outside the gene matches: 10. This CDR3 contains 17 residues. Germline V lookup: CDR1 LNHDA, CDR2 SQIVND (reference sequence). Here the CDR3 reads CASSIDVGGSFPDTQYF. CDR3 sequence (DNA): TGTGCCAGTAGTATAGATGTTGGCGGGAGTTTTCCAGATACGCAGTATTTT.

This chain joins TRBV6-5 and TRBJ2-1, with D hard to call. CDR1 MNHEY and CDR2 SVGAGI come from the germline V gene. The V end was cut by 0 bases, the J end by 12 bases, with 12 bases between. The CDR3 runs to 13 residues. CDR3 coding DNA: TGTGCCAGCAGTTACTCGCTGGTGAGTCGGCAGTTCTTC. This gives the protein CASSYSLVSRQFF.

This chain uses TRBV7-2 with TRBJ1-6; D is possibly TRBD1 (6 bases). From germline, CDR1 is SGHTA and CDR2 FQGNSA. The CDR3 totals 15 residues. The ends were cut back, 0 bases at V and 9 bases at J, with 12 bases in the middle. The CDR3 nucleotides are TGTGCCAGCAGCTTAGCGGCCAGGGGTGGTTCACCCCTCCACTTT. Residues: CASSLAARGGSPLHF.

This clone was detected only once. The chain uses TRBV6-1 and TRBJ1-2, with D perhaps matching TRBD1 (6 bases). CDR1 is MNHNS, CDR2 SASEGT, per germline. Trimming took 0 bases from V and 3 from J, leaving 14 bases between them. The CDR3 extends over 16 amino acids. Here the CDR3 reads CASSEASGWTDYGYTF. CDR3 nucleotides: TGTGCCAGCAGTGAAGCGTCGGGATGGACAGACTATGGCTACACCTTC.

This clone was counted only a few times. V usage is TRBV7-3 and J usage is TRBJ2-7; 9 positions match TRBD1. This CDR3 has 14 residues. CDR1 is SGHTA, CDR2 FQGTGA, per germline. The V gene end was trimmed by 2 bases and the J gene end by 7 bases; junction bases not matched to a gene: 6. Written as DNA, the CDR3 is TGTGCCAGCAGCTTAGGGACAGGGATAGGGGAGCAGTACTTC. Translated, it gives CASSLGTGIGEQYF.

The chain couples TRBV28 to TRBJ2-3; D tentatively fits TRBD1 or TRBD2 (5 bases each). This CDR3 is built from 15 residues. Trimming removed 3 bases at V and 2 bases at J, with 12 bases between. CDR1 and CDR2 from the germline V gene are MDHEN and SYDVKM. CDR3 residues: CASSFGGEVTDTQYF. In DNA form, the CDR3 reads TGTGCCAGCAGTTTTGGGGGAGAGGTCACAGATACGCAGTATTTT. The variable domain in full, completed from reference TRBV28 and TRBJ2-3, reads DVKVTQSSRYLVKRTGEKVFLECVQDMDHENMFWYRQDPGLGLRLIYFSYDVKMKEKGDIPEGYSVSREKKERFSLILESASTNQTSMYLCASSFGGEVTDTQYFGPGTRLTVL.

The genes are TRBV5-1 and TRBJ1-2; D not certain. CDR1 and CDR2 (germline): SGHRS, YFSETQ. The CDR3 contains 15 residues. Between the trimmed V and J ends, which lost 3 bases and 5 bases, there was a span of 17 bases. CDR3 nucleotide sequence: TGCGCCAGCAGCTCCGAGGGCGGTGGCTTATATGGCTACACCTTC. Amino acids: CASSSEGGGLYGYTF.

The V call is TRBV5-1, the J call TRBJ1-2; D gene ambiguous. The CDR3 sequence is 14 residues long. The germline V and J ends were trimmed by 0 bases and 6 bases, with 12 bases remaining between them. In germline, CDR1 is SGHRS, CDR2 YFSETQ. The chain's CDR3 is CASSLGGLPDGYTF. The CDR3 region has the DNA TGCGCCAGCAGCTTGGGGGGATTGCCGGATGGCTACACCTTC.

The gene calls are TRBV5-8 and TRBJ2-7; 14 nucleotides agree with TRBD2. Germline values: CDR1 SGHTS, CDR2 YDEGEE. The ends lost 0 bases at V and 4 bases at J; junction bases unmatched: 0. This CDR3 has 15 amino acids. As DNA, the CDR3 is TGTGCCAGCAGCTTGGGGACTAGCGGGAGGTACGAGCAGTACTTC. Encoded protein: CASSLGTSGRYEQYF.

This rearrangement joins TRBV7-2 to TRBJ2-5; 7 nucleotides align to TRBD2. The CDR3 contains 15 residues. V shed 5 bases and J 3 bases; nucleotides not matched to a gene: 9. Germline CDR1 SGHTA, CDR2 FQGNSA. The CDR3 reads CASSVSAGVEETQYF. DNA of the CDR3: TGTGCCAGCAGCGTTAGTGCGGGAGTGGAAGAGACCCAGTACTTC.